This is a list of T cell receptor beta chains from one sample in a study of T cell responses to AZD1222 COVID-19 vaccine. Assay used: immunoSEQ multiplex PCR; TCRdb lists only in-frame clones, some missing. The sample lists 130,000 or so clones, 75% to 95% occurring once. The sample consisted of peripheral blood, taken 28 days after the second AZD1222 dose. These receptors all come from an adult who received the AZD1222 COVID-19 vaccine. CDR3s include the opening cysteine and the closing phenylalanine or tryptophan. The order of the fields is CDR3 protein, CDR3 length, V gene.

CDR3 protein: CASAAGTGNYEQYF
CDR3 length: 14
V gene: TRBV7-2

CDR3 protein: CASSESQGVADTQYF
CDR3 length: 15
V gene: TRBV9

CDR3 protein: CASSGPDLGPGELFF
CDR3 length: 15
V gene: TRBV27

CDR3 protein: CASSPDRFETGSYEQYF
CDR3 length: 17
V gene: TRBV6-6

CDR3 protein: CASSLRVGPARRTEAFF
CDR3 length: 17
V gene: TRBV5-1

CDR3 protein: CAIKDMIDTEAFF
CDR3 length: 13
V gene: TRBV10-3

CDR3 protein: CAWTLAGGHEQFF
CDR3 length: 13
V gene: TRBV30

CDR3 protein: CASSLVNTEAFF
CDR3 length: 12
V gene: TRBV12-3/TRBV12-4

CDR3 protein: CASSYFGKNYGYTF
CDR3 length: 14
V gene: TRBV6-2/TRBV6-3

CDR3 protein: CASSPGTTYNEQFF
CDR3 length: 14
V gene: TRBV2

CDR3 protein: CASSSRGRSQNQPQHF
CDR3 length: 16
V gene: TRBV7-2

CDR3 protein: CASGLAGDNQPQHF
CDR3 length: 14
V gene: TRBV6-5

CDR3 protein: CASSRTSGSQETQYF
CDR3 length: 15
V gene: TRBV5-4

CDR3 protein: CASLHRGQGKALVTDTQYF
CDR3 length: 19
V gene: TRBV21-1

CDR3 protein: CASQTDSGNTIYF
CDR3 length: 13
V gene: TRBV11-3

CDR3 protein: CASSISGNNEQFF
CDR3 length: 13
V gene: TRBV27

CDR3 protein: CASSNEDSPLHF
CDR3 length: 12
V gene: TRBV2

CDR3 protein: CASSSRGSMNTEAFF
CDR3 length: 15
V gene: TRBV5-1